The present entry profiles one T cell receptor (beta chain) with its context. Other nucleotide sequences from this sample produce the same CDR3. The CDR3 loop spans 13 amino acids. V shed 3 bases, J shed 4 bases, and the junction held 2 bases outside the gene matches. CDR1 KGHSH and CDR2 LQKENI come from the germline V gene. The sample belongs to a study of shared clonotypes between healthy human individuals. In the study overall: Participating donors consisted of a couple of women and a few men aged 18 to 49.

The assay was immunoSEQ multiplex PCR, and TCRdb's table has in-frame clones only and misses some. The table records some 2,000,000 clones, roughly 95% of them present only once. The sequencing input was naive CD4+ T cells sorted from blood. Described subset: CD45RA+ positively selected. The clonotype was recovered from a man in his late teens or twenties in good health. The V gene is TRBV18, the J gene TRBJ2-7, with 8 bases that match TRBD1. Written as DNA, the CDR3 is TGTGCCAGCTCACCGGGGACAGGTTACGAGCAGTACTTC. Encoded protein: CASSPGTGYEQYF. Looking up the rest from reference TRBV18 and TRBJ2-7 gives the full variable domain: NAGVMQNPRHLVRRRGQEARLRCSPMKGHSHVYWYRQLPEEGLKFMVYLQKENIIDESGMPKERFSAEFPKEGPSILRIQQVVRGDSAAYFCASSPGTGYEQYFGPGTRLTVT.